This T cell receptor (beta chain) was retrieved from a study of PD-1 blockade in mismatch repair-deficient tumors. The assay was immunoSEQ multiplex PCR, and TCRdb's table has in-frame clones only and misses some. The sample holds just under 65,000 clones, about nine tenths seen once. Germline CDR1 is LNHDA and CDR2 is SQIVND (reference sequence). Trimming stripped 1 base from V and 6 bases from J, with 9 bases between. This CDR3 comprises 14 residues. The receptor was derived from an adult with mismatch repair-deficient cancer. The starting material was peripheral blood, obtained 52 weeks after starting pembrolizumab. V is TRBV19 and J is TRBJ2-2, with a tentative D call TRBD1 (6 bases). CDR3 coding DNA: TGTGCCAGTAGTATAGGTCAGGGGTCCGGGGAGCTGTTTTTT. Translated: CASSIGQGSGELFF.